This is a list of T cell receptor beta chains from one sample in a study of blood T cell repertoires in COVID-19. Produced via immunoSEQ multiplex PCR; TCRdb's table is partial and in-frame only. The table records roughly 120,000 clones, about 79% of them present only once. The sequenced sample was peripheral blood. Receptors originate from a woman aged 80 or over with acute or convalescent COVID-19. Each CDR3 is given with its conserved first and last residue. Fields, in order: clone size, J gene, D gene, V gene, CDR3 DNA, CDR3 protein. A D gene is named only where the DNA matches it firmly. Expanded clones are given a class, and other clones once, few, many or no size at all.

clone size: once; J gene: TRBJ1-4; D gene: TRBD1; V gene: TRBV4-2; CDR3 DNA: TGTGCCAGCAGCCAAGATGGACAGGACAATGAAAAACTGTTTTTT; CDR3 protein: CASSQDGQDNEKLFF
clone size: .; J gene: TRBJ1-1; D gene: TRBD1; V gene: TRBV5-1; CDR3 DNA: TGCGCCAGCAGCTTGAACAGGGGGAACACTGAAGCTTTCTTT; CDR3 protein: CASSLNRGNTEAFF
clone size: .; J gene: TRBJ2-3; D gene: TRBD2; V gene: TRBV5-4; CDR3 DNA: TGTGCCAGCAGCTCTCCTAGCGGGTCTAGCACAGATACGCAGTATTTT; CDR3 protein: CASSSPSGSSTDTQYF
clone size: once; J gene: TRBJ1-5; D gene: .; V gene: TRBV21-1; CDR3 DNA: TGTGCCAGCAGTAACAGGGCAAGTCAGCCCCAGCATTTT; CDR3 protein: CASSNRASQPQHF
clone size: .; J gene: TRBJ2-2; D gene: TRBD2; V gene: TRBV5-1; CDR3 DNA: TGCGCCAGCAGCCCTTCCGGGGGGGGGCCGGGCACCGGGGAGCTGTTTTTT; CDR3 protein: CASSPSGGGPGTGELFF
clone size: .; J gene: TRBJ2-7; D gene: TRBD1; V gene: TRBV7-2; CDR3 DNA: TGTGCCAGCAGCTTACGGGACAGGGCGGGCGAGCAGTACTTC; CDR3 protein: CASSLRDRAGEQYF
clone size: .; J gene: TRBJ2-5; D gene: .; V gene: TRBV6-2/TRBV6-3; CDR3 DNA: TGTGCCAGCAGCCTCCGGGACTTAAAAGAGACCCAGTACTTC; CDR3 protein: CASSLRDLKETQYF
clone size: .; J gene: TRBJ2-3; D gene: TRBD2; V gene: TRBV7-9; CDR3 DNA: TGTGCCAGCAGCTTGACTAGCCAGTTCACAGATACGCAGTATTTT; CDR3 protein: CASSLTSQFTDTQYF
clone size: .; J gene: TRBJ1-2; D gene: .; V gene: TRBV28; CDR3 DNA: TGTGCCAGCAGTCCCTGGCCCTTCAACTATGGCTACACCTTC; CDR3 protein: CASSPWPFNYGYTF
clone size: .; J gene: TRBJ2-7; D gene: .; V gene: TRBV7-2; CDR3 DNA: TGTGCCAGCAGCTTAGGGTACAGTACCACCTACGAGCAGTACTTC; CDR3 protein: CASSLGYSTTYEQYF
clone size: .; J gene: TRBJ2-7; D gene: .; V gene: TRBV19; CDR3 DNA: TGTGCCAGTAGTATATCCCCGGGGGACGAGCAGTACTTC; CDR3 protein: CASSISPGDEQYF
clone size: .; J gene: TRBJ2-2; D gene: .; V gene: TRBV2; CDR3 DNA: TGTGCCAGCAGGAGGGGGTCAGCGAACACCGGGGAGCTGTTTTTT; CDR3 protein: CASRRGSANTGELFF
clone size: .; J gene: TRBJ1-4; D gene: TRBD1; V gene: TRBV5-1; CDR3 DNA: TGCGCCAGCAGCCTGGGGACAGGGCGGTCCAATGAAAAACTGTTTTTT; CDR3 protein: CASSLGTGRSNEKLFF
clone size: .; J gene: TRBJ2-1; D gene: .; V gene: TRBV27; CDR3 DNA: TGTGCCAGCAGTTTATCGGAGCTAGCGCAATACAATGAGCAGTTCTTC; CDR3 protein: CASSLSELAQYNEQFF
clone size: .; J gene: TRBJ1-1; D gene: .; V gene: TRBV3-1/TRBV3-2; CDR3 DNA: TGTGCCAGCAGCCAAGGAATGGCTACTGAAGCTTTCTTT; CDR3 protein: CASSQGMATEAFF
clone size: .; J gene: TRBJ1-2; D gene: TRBD1; V gene: TRBV5-1; CDR3 DNA: TGCGCCAGCAGCCCTAGCGGGACAGCCTATGGCTACACCTTC; CDR3 protein: CASSPSGTAYGYTF
clone size: once; J gene: TRBJ1-1; D gene: TRBD1; V gene: TRBV5-1; CDR3 DNA: TGCGCCAGCAGCTTTAGGGGGCCTGACACTGAAGCTTTCTTT; CDR3 protein: CASSFRGPDTEAFF
clone size: .; J gene: TRBJ1-1; D gene: TRBD1; V gene: TRBV10-3; CDR3 DNA: TGTGCCATCAGTGAGTCGATTGCCAGGGGGGACACTGAAGCTTTCTTT; CDR3 protein: CAISESIARGDTEAFF
clone size: .; J gene: TRBJ2-1; D gene: .; V gene: TRBV30; CDR3 DNA: TGTGCCTGGAGCCTGTACAATGAGCAGTTCTTC; CDR3 protein: CAWSLYNEQFF
clone size: .; J gene: TRBJ2-5; D gene: TRBD2; V gene: TRBV5-1; CDR3 DNA: TGCGCCAGCAGCTTAACTAGCGGGGGAGAGACCCAGTACTTC; CDR3 protein: CASSLTSGGETQYF
clone size: .; J gene: TRBJ2-3; D gene: TRBD2; V gene: TRBV10-1; CDR3 DNA: TGCGCCAGCATAGGGACTAGATGGGAGGCAGATACGCAGTATTTT; CDR3 protein: CASIGTRWEADTQYF
clone size: once; J gene: TRBJ2-5; D gene: .; V gene: TRBV5-6; CDR3 DNA: TGTGCCAGCAGCTCTTACCAAGAGACCCAGTACTTC; CDR3 protein: CASSSYQETQYF
clone size: .; J gene: TRBJ1-1; D gene: TRBD1; V gene: TRBV18; CDR3 DNA: TGTGCCAGCTCACCAACCACAGGGGCCGGGGGCACTGAAGCTTTCTTT; CDR3 protein: CASSPTTGAGGTEAFF
clone size: .; J gene: TRBJ1-1; D gene: .; V gene: TRBV27; CDR3 DNA: TGTGCCAGCGGATTAACAGCGAACACTGAAGCTTTCTTT; CDR3 protein: CASGLTANTEAFF
clone size: .; J gene: TRBJ1-1; D gene: .; V gene: TRBV19; CDR3 DNA: TGTGCCAGTAGGGGTCCGGGGAACACTGAAGCTTTCTTT; CDR3 protein: CASRGPGNTEAFF
clone size: once; J gene: TRBJ1-2; D gene: TRBD1; V gene: TRBV10-2; CDR3 DNA: TGCGCCAGCAGTGTGGACAGGGAGGATGGCTACACCTTC; CDR3 protein: CASSVDREDGYTF
clone size: .; J gene: TRBJ1-2; D gene: TRBD1; V gene: TRBV30; CDR3 DNA: TGTGCCTGGGCCCTAAAGGGGGCGGGAAGCTACACCTTC; CDR3 protein: CAWALKGAGSYTF
clone size: few; J gene: TRBJ1-5; D gene: .; V gene: TRBV21-1; CDR3 DNA: TGTGCCAGCAGCTCCCTCGGGGGTCAGCCCCAGCATTTT; CDR3 protein: CASSSLGGQPQHF
clone size: .; J gene: TRBJ1-1; D gene: TRBD1; V gene: TRBV7-2; CDR3 DNA: TGTGCCAGCAGCTTAGGGGTCCCCGCAGGGGGCACTGAAGCTTTCTTT; CDR3 protein: CASSLGVPAGGTEAFF
clone size: .; J gene: TRBJ2-3; D gene: TRBD1; V gene: TRBV3-1/TRBV3-2; CDR3 DNA: TGTGCCAGCAGCCAAGCCCTTCTACAGGGGGGTGGCGCAGATACGCAGTATTTT; CDR3 protein: CASSQALLQGGGADTQYF
clone size: .; J gene: TRBJ2-3; D gene: .; V gene: TRBV7-9; CDR3 DNA: TGTGCCAGCAGCCCATTGACCGAGGAGCCAGATACGCAGTATTTT; CDR3 protein: CASSPLTEEPDTQYF
clone size: .; J gene: TRBJ2-1; D gene: TRBD2; V gene: TRBV4-1; CDR3 DNA: TGCGCCAGCAGCCTTGGGGGTAGCGGGAGGGCCCTCTCCTACAATGAGCAGTTCTTC; CDR3 protein: CASSLGGSGRALSYNEQFF
clone size: few; J gene: TRBJ1-1; D gene: .; V gene: TRBV6-1; CDR3 DNA: TGTGCCAGCAGTGAGGGGCCGGACAGGAACACTGAAGCTTTCTTT; CDR3 protein: CASSEGPDRNTEAFF
clone size: .; J gene: TRBJ1-1; D gene: .; V gene: TRBV7-9; CDR3 DNA: TGTGCCAGCAGCCACCAACAGGGCCGGGGAGCTTTCTTT; CDR3 protein: CASSHQQGRGAFF
clone size: .; J gene: TRBJ1-1; D gene: TRBD1; V gene: TRBV4-1; CDR3 DNA: TGCGCCAGCAGCCAAGAGTACAGGGGGACTGAAGCTTTCTTT; CDR3 protein: CASSQEYRGTEAFF
clone size: few; J gene: TRBJ2-1; D gene: TRBD2; V gene: TRBV30; CDR3 DNA: TGTGCCTGGAGTCCGTTAGCGGGAGAGACGAATGAGCAGTTCTTC; CDR3 protein: CAWSPLAGETNEQFF
clone size: .; J gene: TRBJ2-2; D gene: TRBD2; V gene: TRBV19; CDR3 DNA: TGTGCCAGTAGTATAAGGGGACTAGCGGGAGTTGCGAACACCGGGGAGCTGTTTTTT; CDR3 protein: CASSIRGLAGVANTGELFF
clone size: once; J gene: TRBJ2-4; D gene: TRBD1; V gene: TRBV28; CDR3 DNA: TGTGTCACCACAGGGGGAGGCAAAAACATTCAGTACTTC; CDR3 protein: CVTTGGGKNIQYF
clone size: few; J gene: TRBJ2-3; D gene: TRBD1; V gene: TRBV6-5; CDR3 DNA: TGTGCCAGCAGTTCGGACAGGGGGCCGTCAGATACGCAGTATTTT; CDR3 protein: CASSSDRGPSDTQYF
clone size: .; J gene: TRBJ1-6; D gene: .; V gene: TRBV5-6; CDR3 DNA: TGTGCCAGCAACCGTCGGAGCTCCTATAATTCACCCCTCCACTTT; CDR3 protein: CASNRRSSYNSPLHF
clone size: .; J gene: TRBJ1-2; D gene: TRBD1; V gene: TRBV29-1; CDR3 DNA: TGCAGCGTTGAAGAAAGGGACAGCTATGGCTACACCTTC; CDR3 protein: CSVEERDSYGYTF
clone size: .; J gene: TRBJ2-1; D gene: .; V gene: TRBV9; CDR3 DNA: TGTGCCAGCAGCCTTCCTGGACACTACAATGAGCAGTTCTTC; CDR3 protein: CASSLPGHYNEQFF
clone size: .; J gene: TRBJ1-2; D gene: TRBD1; V gene: TRBV6-2/TRBV6-3; CDR3 DNA: TGTGCCAGCAGTTACACAGGGGAAAGGGGCTACACCTTC; CDR3 protein: CASSYTGERGYTF
clone size: .; J gene: TRBJ2-7; D gene: .; V gene: TRBV28; CDR3 DNA: TGTGCCAGCCGTCTAGGGACACACTCCTACGAGCAGTACTTC; CDR3 protein: CASRLGTHSYEQYF
clone size: many; J gene: TRBJ1-5; D gene: TRBD1; V gene: TRBV4-2; CDR3 DNA: TGTGCCAGCAGCTGGGGACAGGATCAGCCCCAGCATTTT; CDR3 protein: CASSWGQDQPQHF
clone size: .; J gene: TRBJ1-2; D gene: .; V gene: TRBV28; CDR3 DNA: TGTGCCAGCTGGATAAGGGGTGGCTACACCTTC; CDR3 protein: CASWIRGGYTF
clone size: few; J gene: TRBJ2-1; D gene: TRBD2; V gene: TRBV11-2; CDR3 DNA: TGTGCCAGCAGCTTAGGCTCTAGCGGGAGGGCTTACAATGAGCAGTTCTTC; CDR3 protein: CASSLGSSGRAYNEQFF
clone size: .; J gene: TRBJ1-6; D gene: TRBD1; V gene: TRBV4-2; CDR3 DNA: TGTGCCAGCAGCCAGGCTAGGGGACAGGGGTTCCCCCTCCACTTT; CDR3 protein: CASSQARGQGFPLHF
clone size: few; J gene: TRBJ1-1; D gene: TRBD1; V gene: TRBV5-1; CDR3 DNA: TGCGCCAGCAGCACGACAGGGAGTGGGACAAGAGAAGCTTTCTTT; CDR3 protein: CASSTTGSGTREAFF
clone size: .; J gene: TRBJ2-2; D gene: .; V gene: TRBV9; CDR3 DNA: TGTGCCAGCAGCACGGGACTTAACACCGGGGAGCTGTTTTTT; CDR3 protein: CASSTGLNTGELFF
clone size: once; J gene: TRBJ2-3; D gene: TRBD2; V gene: TRBV6-5; CDR3 DNA: TGTGCCAGCAGTTACAATGCGGGAGGAGGCACAGATACGCAGTATTTT; CDR3 protein: CASSYNAGGGTDTQYF
clone size: .; J gene: TRBJ1-1; D gene: .; V gene: TRBV5-1; CDR3 DNA: TGCGCCAGCAGCTTGGAAGGAGCGGCGAACACTGAAGCTTTCTTT; CDR3 protein: CASSLEGAANTEAFF
clone size: .; J gene: TRBJ2-3; D gene: TRBD1; V gene: TRBV4-3; CDR3 DNA: TGCGCCAGCAGCCCCGGACAGGGTGCAGATACGCAGTATTTT; CDR3 protein: CASSPGQGADTQYF
clone size: .; J gene: TRBJ2-7; D gene: .; V gene: TRBV28; CDR3 DNA: TGTGCCAGCAGTTCTCCCTACGAGCAGTACTTC; CDR3 protein: CASSSPYEQYF
clone size: .; J gene: TRBJ1-4; D gene: .; V gene: TRBV7-9; CDR3 DNA: TGTGCCAGCAGCCTGGGAGGGCGGGATGAAAAACTGTTTTTT; CDR3 protein: CASSLGGRDEKLFF
clone size: few; J gene: TRBJ2-1; D gene: .; V gene: TRBV30; CDR3 DNA: TGTGCCTGGAGTCCACAGCTGAGCTCCTACAATGAGCAGTTCTTC; CDR3 protein: CAWSPQLSSYNEQFF
clone size: .; J gene: TRBJ2-7; D gene: .; V gene: TRBV18; CDR3 DNA: TGTGCCAGCTCACCTTCCTCTAAGCCCTACGAGCAGTACTTC; CDR3 protein: CASSPSSKPYEQYF
clone size: .; J gene: TRBJ1-2; D gene: .; V gene: TRBV2; CDR3 DNA: TGTGCCAGCAGTGCCATAGGGGGTGGCTACACCTTC; CDR3 protein: CASSAIGGGYTF
clone size: .; J gene: TRBJ1-6; D gene: TRBD1; V gene: TRBV19; CDR3 DNA: TGTGCCAGTAGTGCTATCCGGACAGGCGGATCCTATAATTCACCCCTCCACTTT; CDR3 protein: CASSAIRTGGSYNSPLHF
clone size: .; J gene: TRBJ2-7; D gene: TRBD1; V gene: TRBV18; CDR3 DNA: TGTGCCAGCTCACCCACAGGACAGGACTACGAGCAGTACTTC; CDR3 protein: CASSPTGQDYEQYF